Many counts were recorded for the clone carrying this TCR beta chain. Its antigen remains unknown. V gave up 4 bases and J gave up 6 bases, with 17 bases separating them. The CDR3 has 15 residues. Germline lookup yields CDR1 SGDLS and CDR2 YYNGEE. This entry comes from a study of CD8 T cells in ankylosing spondylitis. Points from the study as a whole: Clones linked to disease, bearing a CD8+ phenotype, were relatively rare in peripheral blood.

In TCRdb, the 5' RACE reads were re-called with MiXCR into one record per CDR3 protein. The sample contains tens of thousands of distinct CDR3 sequences, roughly 2.5% of which appear only once. The sequence derives from a female donor with ankylosing spondylitis or in good health (not recorded which). The sequencing sample was made of blood, either unsorted or a sorted T cell fraction (not recorded which). The chain is built from TRBV9 and TRBJ2-1; D tentatively reads TRBD1 or TRBD2 (7 bases each). CDR3 protein: CASSLGRGQSNEQFF. As DNA, the CDR3 is TGTGCCAGCAGCCTAGGGAGGGGGCAAAGCAATGAGCAGTTCTTC.